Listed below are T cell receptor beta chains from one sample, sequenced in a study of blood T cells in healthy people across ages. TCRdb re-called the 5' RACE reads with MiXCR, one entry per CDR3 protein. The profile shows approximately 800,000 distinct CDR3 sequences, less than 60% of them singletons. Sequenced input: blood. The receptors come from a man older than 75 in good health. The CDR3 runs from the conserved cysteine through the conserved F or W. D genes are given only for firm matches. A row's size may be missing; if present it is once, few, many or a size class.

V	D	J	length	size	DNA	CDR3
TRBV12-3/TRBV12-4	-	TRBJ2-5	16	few	TGTGCCAGCAGTCCACGGAGACAGACTACCGGTGAGACCCAGTACTTC	CASSPRRQTTGETQYF
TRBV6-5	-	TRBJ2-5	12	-	TGTGCCAGCAGTAATGCGATAGAGACCCAGTACTTC	CASSNAIETQYF
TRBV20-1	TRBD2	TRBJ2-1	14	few	TGCAGTGCAAATAGCGGGATTGGGTACAATGAGCAGTTCTTC	CSANSGIGYNEQFF
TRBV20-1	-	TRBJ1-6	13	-	TGCAGTGCTAGACAGGGCGATAATTCACCCCTCCACTTT	CSARQGDNSPLHF
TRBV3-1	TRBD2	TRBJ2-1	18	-	TGTGCCAGCAGCCAAGATAAGCGGGAGGCACCCCTAGGAAATGAGCAGTTCTTC	CASSQDKREAPLGNEQFF
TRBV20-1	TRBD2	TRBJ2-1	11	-	TGCAGTGCTGGGACTAGCGGTAAGCAGTTCTTC	CSAGTSGKQFF
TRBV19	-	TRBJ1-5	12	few	TGTGCCAGTAATAGGGGGGTTCAGCCCCAGCATTTT	CASNRGVQPQHF
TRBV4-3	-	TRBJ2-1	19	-	TGCGCCAGCAGCCAAGATCCGTGGGGGACACGGAGCTCCTACAATGAGCAGTTCTTC	CASSQDPWGTRSSYNEQFF
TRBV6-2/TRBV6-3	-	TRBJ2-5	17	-	TGTGCCAGCAGTTATTTCACTGGTGCCCCGAGAAGAGAGACCCAGTACTTC	CASSYFTGAPRRETQYF
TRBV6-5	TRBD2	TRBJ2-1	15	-	TGTGCCAGCAGTTTATTGACTAGCGGTAAGAATGAGCAGTTCTTC	CASSLLTSGKNEQFF
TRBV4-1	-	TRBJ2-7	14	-	TGCGCCAGCAGCCAACCGGGGAGTCTCCACGAGCAGTACTTC	CASSQPGSLHEQYF